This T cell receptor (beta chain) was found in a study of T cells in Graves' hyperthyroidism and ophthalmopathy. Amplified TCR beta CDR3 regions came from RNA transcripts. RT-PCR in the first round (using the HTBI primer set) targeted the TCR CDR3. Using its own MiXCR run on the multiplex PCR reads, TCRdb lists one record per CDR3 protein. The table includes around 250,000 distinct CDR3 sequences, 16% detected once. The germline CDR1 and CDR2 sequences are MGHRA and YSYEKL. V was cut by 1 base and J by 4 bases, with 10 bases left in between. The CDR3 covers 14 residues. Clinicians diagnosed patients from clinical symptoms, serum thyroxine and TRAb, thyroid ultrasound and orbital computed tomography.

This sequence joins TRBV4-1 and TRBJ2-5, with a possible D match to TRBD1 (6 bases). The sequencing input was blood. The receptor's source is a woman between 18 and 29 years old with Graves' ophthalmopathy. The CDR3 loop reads CASSQGSGVETQYF. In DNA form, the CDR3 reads TGCGCCAGCAGCCAAGGGTCAGGGGTAGAGACCCAGTACTTC.